Listed below are T cell receptor beta chains from one sample, sequenced in a study of T cell repertoires in cytomegalovirus infection. A single record per CDR3 protein comes from TCRdb applying MiXCR to the reads. Of hundreds of thousands of distinct CDR3 sequences detected, 35% appear once; the ten largest clones hold 2.5% to 3.5%. The sequenced sample consisted of PBMCs. Every receptor here comes from a human donor in good health (CMV status not recorded). Some clones in this sample may be carry-over from other donors' samples. The CDR3 runs from the conserved cysteine through the conserved F or W. The D gene is left open where the match is weak. Size tells how often a clone was seen (once, few, many) or the class of an expanded clone, and some rows leave it out.

>TRBV5-4|NA|NA|TRBJ2-3
CDSSLMGRGVDTQYF
TGTGACAGCAGCTTAATGGGCAGGGGTGTAGATACGCAGTATTTT
>TRBV7-9|TRBD2|few|TRBJ2-3
CASQVGASGRVDTQYF
TGTGCCAGCCAAGTCGGGGCTAGCGGGAGAGTGGATACGCAGTATTTT
>TRBV7-6|NA|NA|TRBJ2-1
CASSPRGRAGLNEQFF
TGTGCCAGCAGCCCACGAGGACGGGCAGGGTTGAATGAGCAGTTCTTC
>TRBV24-1|TRBD2|NA|TRBJ2-1
CATSAQKSGLAVFGEQFF
TGTGCCACCAGTGCCCAGAAATCGGGACTAGCGGTTTTTGGTGAGCAGTTCTTC
>TRBV7-6|NA|many|TRBJ1-6
CASSPRGADSPLHF
TGTGCCAGCAGCCCTCGGGGGGCGGATTCACCCCTCCACTTT
>TRBV28|NA|NA|TRBJ1-6
CASSPRRQANSPLHF
TGTGCCAGCAGCCCCAGAAGACAGGCAAATTCACCCCTCCACTTT
>TRBV11-2|TRBD1|NA|TRBJ2-7
CASSWGTAEQYF
TGTGCCAGCAGCTGGGGGACAGCCGAGCAGTACTTC
>TRBV6-1|TRBD1|NA|TRBJ2-3
CASSEVSRGRSGDTQYF
TGTGCCAGCAGTGAAGTTAGCAGGGGGCGTTCGGGAGATACGCAGTATTTT
>TRBV7-9|NA|few|TRBJ2-7
CASSSGPQGGGYEQYF
TGTGCCAGCAGTTCGGGCCCGCAAGGAGGAGGCTACGAGCAGTACTTC
>TRBV5-6|NA|NA|TRBJ2-2
CASSFFVPGELFF
TGTGCCAGCAGCTTTTTTGTACCCGGGGAGCTGTTTTTT
>TRBV7-2|TRBD1|many|TRBJ2-3
CASSLDPPGQASTDTQYF
TGTGCCAGCAGCTTAGACCCACCCGGACAGGCAAGCACAGATACGCAGTATTTT
>TRBV28|TRBD1|NA|TRBJ1-2
CASSLWSGTGNGYTF
TGTGCCAGCAGTTTATGGTCCGGGACAGGGAATGGCTACACCTTC